The sequence of this TCR beta chain was determined in a study of yellow fever vaccine responses in identical twins. TCRdb re-derived calls from the RT-PCR reads in MiXCR, one entry per CDR3 protein. The sample contains thousands of distinct CDR3 sequences, about 8% of which appear only once. Source: T cells from blood (PBMCs), unsorted or a sorted subset (not recorded which), taken approximately 25 months after vaccination. The receptor source for this set is a woman aged 18-35 years who received the yellow fever vaccine.

This clonotype appeared once. The CDR3, as DNA: TGCAGCGTTATTGGACAGAACACCGGGGAGCTGTTTTTT. It is translated as CSVIGQNTGELFF. The chain links TRBV29-1 to TRBJ2-2; a possible D gene is TRBD1 (5 bases). This CDR3 is built from 13 residues. Germline loops: CDR1 SQVTM, CDR2 ANQGSEA. Trimming stripped 5 bases from V and 1 base from J, with 8 bases between.